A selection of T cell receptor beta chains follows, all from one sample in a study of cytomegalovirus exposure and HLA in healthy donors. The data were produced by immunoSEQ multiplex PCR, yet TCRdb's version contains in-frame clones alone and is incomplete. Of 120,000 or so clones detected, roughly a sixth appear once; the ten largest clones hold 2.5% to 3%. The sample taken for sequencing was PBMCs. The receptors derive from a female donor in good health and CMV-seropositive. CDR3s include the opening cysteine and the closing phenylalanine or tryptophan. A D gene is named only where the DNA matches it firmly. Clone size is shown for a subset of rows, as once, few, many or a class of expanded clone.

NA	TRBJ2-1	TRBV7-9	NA	CASSLITGAYNEQFF	TGTGCCAGCAGCTTAATCACAGGCGCCTACAATGAGCAGTTCTTC
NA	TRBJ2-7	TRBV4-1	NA	CASSQDPSYYEQYF	TGCGCCAGCAGCCAAGATCCTAGTTATTACGAGCAGTACTTC
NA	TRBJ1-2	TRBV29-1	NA	CSSRGGVGGYTF	TGCAGCTCCCGGGGGGGGGTCGGTGGCTACACCTTC
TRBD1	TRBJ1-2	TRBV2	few	CASSDGQGNYGYTF	TGTGCCAGCAGTGACGGACAGGGGAACTATGGCTACACCTTC
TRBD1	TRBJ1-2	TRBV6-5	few	CASKTTGAANYGYTF	TGTGCCAGCAAAACGACAGGGGCGGCTAACTATGGCTACACCTTC
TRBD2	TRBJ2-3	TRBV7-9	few	CASSWRLAGSSDTQYF	TGTGCCAGCAGCTGGAGACTAGCGGGAAGTTCAGATACGCAGTATTTT
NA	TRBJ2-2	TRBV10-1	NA	CASSEVGLPNTGELFF	TGCGCCAGCAGTGAGGTCGGGTTACCGAACACCGGGGAGCTGTTTTTT
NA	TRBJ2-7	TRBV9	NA	CASSSQGNSGYEQYF	TGTGCCAGCAGCTCGCAAGGAAATAGCGGCTACGAGCAGTACTTC
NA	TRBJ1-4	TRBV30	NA	CAWSHRPFNEKLFF	TGTGCCTGGAGTCACAGACCCTTTAATGAAAAACTGTTTTTT
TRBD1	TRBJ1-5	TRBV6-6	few	CASISTGGADQPQHF	TGTGCCAGCATCTCGACAGGGGGCGCGGATCAGCCCCAGCATTTT
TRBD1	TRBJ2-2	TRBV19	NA	CASSIRGIGELFF	TGTGCCAGTAGTATCAGGGGGATCGGGGAGCTGTTTTTT
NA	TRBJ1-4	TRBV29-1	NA	CSVGRGATNEKLFF	TGCAGCGTTGGGCGCGGAGCAACTAATGAAAAACTGTTTTTT
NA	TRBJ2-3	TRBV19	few	CASSTRDSADTQYF	TGTGCCAGTAGTACGAGAGACAGTGCAGATACGCAGTATTTT
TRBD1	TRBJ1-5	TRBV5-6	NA	CASSFGTDLKSNQPQHF	TGTGCCAGCAGCTTTGGGACAGACCTAAAGAGCAATCAGCCCCAGCATTTT
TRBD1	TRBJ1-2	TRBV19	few	CASRARTGGSWNGYTF	TGTGCCAGTAGAGCGCGGACAGGGGGCAGTTGGAATGGCTACACCTTC
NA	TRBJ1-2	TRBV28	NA	CASSLMGVDYGYTF	TGTGCCAGCAGTCTGATGGGAGTCGACTATGGCTACACCTTC
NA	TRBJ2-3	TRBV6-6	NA	CASSSLDATQYF	TGTGCCAGCAGTTCACTAGACGCTACGCAGTATTTT
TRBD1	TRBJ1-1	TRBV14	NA	CASSPRTGRTTEAFF	TGTGCCAGCAGCCCGCGGACAGGGAGGACCACTGAAGCTTTCTTT
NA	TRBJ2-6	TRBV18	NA	CASSPPNGLSPRANVLTF	TGTGCCAGCTCACCACCGAATGGGCTGAGTCCTCGGGCCAACGTCCTGACTTTC
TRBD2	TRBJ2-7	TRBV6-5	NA	CASSSRLAGRSYEQYF	TGTGCCAGCAGTTCCAGACTAGCGGGCCGATCCTACGAGCAGTACTTC
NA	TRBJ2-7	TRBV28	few	CASSLSGGDPYEQYF	TGTGCCAGCAGTTTATCGGGCGGGGACCCCTACGAGCAGTACTTC
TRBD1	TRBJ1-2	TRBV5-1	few	CASSLDRGGYTF	TGCGCCAGCAGCTTGGACAGGGGCGGCTACACCTTC
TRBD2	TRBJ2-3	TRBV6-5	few	CASSYLLAGADTQYF	TGTGCCAGCAGTTACCTACTAGCGGGAGCAGATACGCAGTATTTT
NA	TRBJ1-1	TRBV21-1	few	CASSAGQENTEAFF	TGTGCCAGCAGCGCAGGACAGGAGAACACTGAAGCTTTCTTT
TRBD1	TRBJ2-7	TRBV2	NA	CASSGTGKEQYF	TGTGCCAGCAGTGGGACAGGGAAAGAGCAGTACTTC
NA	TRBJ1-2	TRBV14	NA	CASSQARVYGYTF	TGTGCCAGCAGCCAAGCCAGGGTGTATGGCTACACCTTC
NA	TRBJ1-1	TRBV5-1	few	CASSGENRLEAFF	TGCGCCAGCAGCGGCGAGAACAGGCTTGAAGCTTTCTTT
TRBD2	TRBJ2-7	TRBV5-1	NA	CASSDPTYTSAIREQYF	TGCGCCAGCAGCGATCCCACGTATACTAGCGCCATTAGGGAGCAGTACTTC
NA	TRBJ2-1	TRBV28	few	CASTATWNEQFF	TGTGCCAGCACCGCTACTTGGAATGAGCAGTTCTTC
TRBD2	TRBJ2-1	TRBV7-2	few	CASSLGLVNEQFF	TGTGCCAGCAGCTTGGGACTAGTCAATGAGCAGTTCTTC
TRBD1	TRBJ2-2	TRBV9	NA	CASSFGQATGELFF	TGTGCCAGCAGCTTCGGACAGGCGACCGGGGAGCTGTTTTTT